The clone carrying this T cell receptor (beta chain) showed up many times. Its specificity is not known. The entry originates in a study of Graves' ophthalmopathy and Graves' hyperthyroidism. General study results and limits: Ophthalmopathy could be told apart from stable hyperthyroidism by a 13-signature model (roughly 90% sensitivity, about 80% specificity). The majority of expanded thyroid clonotypes above 0.001 frequency also occurred in blood.

This CDR3 spans 15 amino acids. Trimming took 4 bases from V and 1 from J, leaving 13 bases between them. Germline V gene lookup returns CDR1 LGHNA and CDR2 YSLEER. Transcripts of RNA were the source for amplifying TCR beta CDR3 regions. Investigators did first-round RT-PCR with HTBI primers, then second-round multiplex PCR. TCRdb reprocessed the multiplex PCR reads via MiXCR and lists one record per CDR3 protein. The sample has about 400,000 distinct CDR3 sequences, 20% to 25% seen once; the top ten hold approximately 3.2%. The receptor comes from a woman aged 18-29 years with stable Graves' hyperthyroidism. This chain links TRBV4-3 with TRBJ2-5; either TRBD1 or TRBD2 may fit D (5 bases each). The specimen sequenced was peripheral blood. CDR3 amino acids: CASSLSGDGQETQYF. CDR3 sequence (DNA): TGCGCCAGCAGCCTAAGTGGGGACGGCCAAGAGACCCAGTACTTC.